This T cell receptor (beta chain) stems from a study of blood T cell repertoires in COVID-19. Looking at the study overall: Samples representing acute and convalescent COVID-19 were sourced from the United States, Italy and Spain.

The germline V and J ends were trimmed by 1 base and 2 bases, with 10 bases remaining between them. The length of the CDR3 is 15 residues. CDR1 is SEHNR, CDR2 FQNEAQ, per germline (reference sequence). Source study methods: Amplifying reference gene primers gave estimates of nucleated cell counts. Sequencing was performed with immunoSEQ multiplex PCR; in TCRdb, only in-frame clones are kept and a portion is missing. That table gives V, J and clone size, and the DNA gave D and trimming. The profile shows approximately 85,000 clones, around 90% of them singletons. The chain couples TRBV7-9 to TRBJ2-3; possibly TRBD1 for D (5 bases). The sequenced sample consisted of peripheral blood. This sequence originates from a woman aged 50 to 60 with active or convalescent COVID-19. CDR3: CASSLGTLHTDTQYF. The CDR3, as DNA: TGTGCCAGCAGCTTAGGGACACTTCACACAGATACGCAGTATTTT.